Presented here are 25 T cell receptor beta chains from one specimen sequenced in a study of CD8 T cells in ankylosing spondylitis. Study results and limitations: What appeared characteristic of ankylosing spondylitis blood was a TCR beta motif of eight or nine highly homologous variants.

These TCRs' antigens remain unknown. TCRdb reanalysed the 5' RACE reads using MiXCR and keeps one entry per CDR3 protein. The table lists 450,000 to 550,000 distinct CDR3 sequences, approximately 5% of them singletons. Sequenced sample: blood, either unsorted or a sorted T cell fraction (not recorded which). The source is a male donor with ankylosing spondylitis.

This clonotype came up many times. The chain combines TRBV5-1 with TRBJ1-6; D is uncertain. CDR1 and CDR2 (germline): SGHRS, YFSETQ. With 4 bases removed from V and 7 bases from J, the gap between germline ends came to 12 bases. CDR3 length: 14 residues. The CDR3 sequence: CASSREERNSPLHF. As DNA, the CDR3 is TGCGCCAGCAGCCGAGAGGAACGAAATTCACCCCTCCACTTT.

This clonotype was detected a few times. V usage is TRBV28 and J usage is TRBJ2-5, with D perhaps matching TRBD1 or TRBD2 (5 bases each). CDR1 and CDR2 (germline): MDHEN, SYDVKM. This CDR3 is built from 14 residues. The V end was cut by 3 bases, the J end by 5 bases, with 13 bases between. The CDR3 region is CASSFIGAGETQYF. CDR3 bases: TGTGCCAGCAGTTTCATAGGGGCGGGCGAGACCCAGTACTTC.

Many counts were recorded for this clonotype. V is TRBV4-3 and J is TRBJ2-3, with TRBD1 matching over 9 bases. With V trimmed by 5 bases and J by 4 bases, 1 base remained unmatched. CDR3 length: 13 residues. The germline V gene encodes CDR1 LGHNA and CDR2 YSLEER. The CDR3 nucleotides read TGCGCCAGCAGCGGACAGGGGTCAGATACGCAGTATTTT. Translated: CASSGQGSDTQYF.

V and J are TRBV4-3 and TRBJ2-1; D possibly corresponds to TRBD1 (6 bases). CDR1 is LGHNA, CDR2 YSLEER, per germline. V lost 4 bases to trimming and J lost 3 bases, with 10 bases between them. The CDR3 has 14 residues. The CDR3 bases are TGCGCCAGCAGCCCCCGACAGGACTACAATGAGCAGTTCTTC. The encoded protein is CASSPRQDYNEQFF.

This clonotype has ten or more counts. The rearrangement links TRBV20-1 to TRBJ1-1; no definite D call. The CDR3 spans 13 residues. CDR1 is DFQATT, CDR2 SNEGSKA, per germline (reference sequence). V lost 5 bases to trimming and J lost 11 bases, with 21 bases between them. For the CDR3, the DNA is TGCAGTGCTGCGGAGAGAACTCCCTTAACGGCTTTCTTT. It specifies CSAAERTPLTAFF.

This clonotype occurred a few times. V usage is TRBV4-3 and J usage is TRBJ2-7; tentative D call: TRBD1 (6 bases). V was pared by 0 bases and J by 5 bases, with 20 bases between. The CDR3 has 17 amino acids. Germline CDR1 is LGHNA and CDR2 is YSLEER. The CDR3 here is CASSQDPRGYNLHEQYF. The CDR3 DNA reads TGCGCCAGCAGCCAAGATCCCAGGGGCTATAACCTTCACGAGCAGTACTTC.

Here the CDR3 DNA reads TGTGCCAGCAGCTTCAGGGCAGGGCGCCCCTACGAGCAGTACTTC. Its protein product is CASSFRAGRPYEQYF. The chain uses TRBV11-2 and TRBJ2-7; D might be TRBD1 (5 bases). Germline V gives CDR1 SGHAT, CDR2 FQNNGV. Trimming shortened V by 3 bases and J by 2 bases, and 14 bases separated the two germline ends. The CDR3 length is 15 residues.

This clonotype was seen at least ten times. The chain links TRBV4-3 to TRBJ1-2; weak D call: TRBD1 (5 bases). The V gene's germline CDR1 is LGHNA and CDR2 YSLEER. V was trimmed by 4 bases and J by 2 bases, leaving 14 bases between them. CDR3 length: 15 amino acids. The CDR3 region has the DNA TGCGCCAGCAGCCCGCGGAGGGGAAAGAACTATGGCTACACCTTC. As protein: CASSPRRGKNYGYTF.

This clonotype was counted at least ten times. V usage is TRBV7-6 and J usage is TRBJ1-4; a possible D gene is TRBD1 (5 bases). Germline V lookup: CDR1 SGHVS, CDR2 FNYEAQ. The CDR3 is made up of 15 amino acids. With 6 bases removed from V and 5 bases from J, the gap between germline ends came to 16 bases. This CDR3 reads CASRDSGTGNEKLFF. CDR3 nucleotide sequence: TGTGCCAGCAGGGATTCCGGGACTGGGAATGAAAAACTGTTTTTT.

This clonotype was seen ten or more times. This rearrangement joins TRBV5-1 to TRBJ2-1, with D possibly matching TRBD1 (5 bases). Trimming left V 0 bases short and J 6 bases short, with 13 bases between. CDR3 length: 15 residues. CDR1 is SGHRS, CDR2 YFSETQ, per germline. The CDR3 region is CASSLERQGRNEQFF. DNA of the CDR3: TGCGCCAGCAGCTTGGAGCGCCAGGGTCGCAATGAGCAGTTCTTC.

This clonotype was detected ten times or more. J is TRBJ2-1 and V is TRBV7-9; D gene unclear. In germline, CDR1 is SEHNR, CDR2 FQNEAQ (reference sequence). The V and J ends lost 1 base and 2 bases respectively, with 9 bases between them. CDR3 length: 15 amino acids. CDR3 bases: TGTGCCAGCAGCTTAGGAGGTAAACCCTACAATGAGCAGTTCTTC. Translated, it gives CASSLGGKPYNEQFF.

This clonotype came up many times. The chain carries TRBV4-2 and TRBJ2-7, with 10 bases identical to TRBD1. This CDR3 spans 15 amino acids. V lost 3 bases and J lost 2; bases outside the gene matches: 4. Germline CDR1 LGHNA, CDR2 YNFKEQ. CDR3 DNA sequence: TGTGCCAGCAGCCACTCGGGACAGGGGCCCTACGAGCAGTACTTC. This translates into CASSHSGQGPYEQYF.

This clonotype was seen a handful of times. The V call is TRBV3-1, the J call TRBJ2-2, with TRBD1 matching 7 bases. Germline V gene sequence: CDR1 LGHDT, CDR2 YNNKEL (reference sequence). With 6 bases clipped from V and 4 bases from J, the junction kept 5 bases outside the gene matches. This CDR3 comprises 14 residues. CDR3 nucleotides: TGTGCCAGCAGGAGAACAGGGGCCACCGGGGAGCTGTTTTTT. It encodes CASRRTGATGELFF.

On this clonotype: Being one base from a much bigger clone, this may be a read error. This sequence joins TRBV4-3 and TRBJ2-1; weak D call: TRBD1 (6 bases). Trimming cost V 0 bases and J 7 bases, with 10 bases left between them. In germline, CDR1 is LGHNA, CDR2 YSLEER. This CDR3 contains 14 residues. The chain's CDR3 is CASSQEPRGNEQFF. CDR3 nucleotide sequence: TGCGCCAGCAGCCAAGAACCCAGGGGTAATGAGCAGTTCTTC.

The chain combines TRBV28 with TRBJ2-7; TRBD1 agrees at 8 bases. V lost 5 bases, J lost 2 bases, and 8 bases stayed unmatched. Germline V lookup: CDR1 MDHEN, CDR2 SYDVKM. The CDR3 is made up of 15 amino acids. CDR3 region: CASSNRQGRTYEQYF. CDR3 sequence (DNA): TGTGCCAGCAGTAATCGACAGGGGCGGACCTACGAGCAGTACTTC.

The rearrangement links TRBV5-1 to TRBJ2-3, with a weak D call TRBD1 (6 bases). Trimming removed 3 bases at V and 0 bases at J, with 11 bases between. CDR1 SGHRS and CDR2 YFSETQ come from the germline V gene. This CDR3 region has 15 residues. CDR3: CASSSQGPSTDTQYF. As DNA, the CDR3 is TGCGCCAGCAGCTCACAGGGACCCAGCACAGATACGCAGTATTTT.

This clonotype was counted ten times or more. V usage is TRBV5-1 and J usage is TRBJ2-7; TRBD1 aligns across 9 bases. The length of the CDR3 is 14 residues. From germline, CDR1 is SGHRS and CDR2 YFSETQ. The J segment lost 2 bases and the V segment lost 4 bases, leaving 4 bases of the junction unmatched. The CDR3 reads CASSGQGRPYEQYF. As DNA, the CDR3 is TGCGCCAGCAGCGGACAGGGGAGGCCCTACGAGCAGTACTTC.

This clonotype occurred a few times. The rearrangement uses TRBV18 and TRBJ1-1, with a possible D match to TRBD1 (5 bases). Looked up from germline, CDR1 is KGHSH and CDR2 is LQKENI. Trimming pared 3 bases from V and 0 bases from J, leaving 17 bases between. This CDR3 is 17 amino acids long. CDR3 amino acids: CASSPPGLGTLNTEAFF. CDR3 bases: TGTGCCAGCTCACCTCCAGGGTTGGGAACCTTGAACACTGAAGCTTTCTTT.

This sequence joins TRBV24-1 and TRBJ2-1; 8 bases are shared with TRBD2. The V gene's germline CDR1 is KGHDR and CDR2 SFDVKD. The CDR3 is 15 residues long. J gave up 9 bases and V 2 bases, and 8 bases lay outside the gene matches. The CDR3 protein is CATSDSRGGQSEQFF. In DNA, the CDR3 is TGTGCCACCAGTGATTCCCGGGGGGGCCAAAGTGAGCAGTTCTTC.

This clonotype has ten or more counts. The rearrangement joins TRBV20-1 to TRBJ2-1, with D perhaps matching TRBD1 or TRBD2 (5 bases each). Germline V CDR1 and CDR2: DFQATT, SNEGSKA (reference sequence). Trimming pared 6 bases from V and 0 bases from J, leaving 12 bases between. This CDR3 contains 14 residues. DNA for the CDR3: TGCAGTGCGGGACCGACGAGCTCCTACAATGAGCAGTTCTTC. Encoded protein: CSAGPTSSYNEQFF.

This clonotype came up many times. V is TRBV29-1 and J is TRBJ1-1, with 8 bases aligning to TRBD1. This CDR3 is 13 amino acids long. The V segment lost 5 bases and the J segment 3 bases; nucleotides outside the gene matches: 5. Per germline, CDR1 SQVTM and CDR2 ANQGSEA. The CDR3 DNA is TGCAGCGTTACCACAGGGGGGGACACTGAAGCTTTCTTT. This translates into CSVTTGGDTEAFF.

This clonotype was seen only once. A read error may explain this, as a much larger clone is one base away. The chain has TRBV28 and TRBJ2-4; the D gene is possibly TRBD1 (6 bases). Trimming took off 7 bases at V and 3 bases at J, with 16 bases between the two ends. Looked up from germline, CDR1 is MDHEN and CDR2 is SYDVKM. This CDR3 region has 15 residues. CDR3 in amino acids: CASTPRGRRKNIQYF. In DNA form, the CDR3 reads TGTGCCAGCACCCCCAGGGGACGGCGCAAAAACATTCAGTACTTC.

This clonotype has a count of ten or more. The V gene is TRBV5-1, the J gene TRBJ1-2; TRBD1 matches 7 bases. J lost 5 bases, V lost 5 bases, and 9 bases had no gene match. This CDR3 has 14 residues. Germline V gene lookup returns CDR1 SGHRS and CDR2 YFSETQ. Here the CDR3 DNA reads TGCGCCAGCAGACCAGACAGGGTCAGATATGGCTACACCTTC. This codes for CASRPDRVRYGYTF.

This clonotype was picked up many times. The J gene is TRBJ2-3, the V gene TRBV24-1, with TRBD1 as a possible D gene (6 bases). Germline V CDR1 and CDR2: KGHDR, SFDVKD. The CDR3 length is 16 residues. Between the trimmed V and J ends, which lost 4 bases and 0 bases, there was a span of 13 bases. CDR3 DNA: TGTGCCACCAGTGACTCTACAGGGTCCAGCACAGATACGCAGTATTTT. Translation gives CATSDSTGSSTDTQYF.

There are many counts of this clonotype. This sequence joins TRBV15 and TRBJ2-2, with D possibly being TRBD2 (6 bases). This CDR3 has 18 amino acids. Germline V CDR1 and CDR2: LNHNV, YYDKDF (reference sequence). V was shortened by 6 bases and J by 4 bases, with 24 bases between the two germline ends. CDR3 sequence reads: CATSDYGRELGVTGELFF. In nucleotides, the CDR3 is TGTGCCACCAGTGATTACGGCCGGGAGCTGGGAGTCACCGGGGAGCTGTTTTTT.